This TCR beta chain was profiled in a study of blood T cell repertoires in COVID-19. Profiling relied on immunoSEQ multiplex PCR, and the TCRdb table lists in-frame clones only, not all of them. Seen here are tens of thousands of clones, 85% observed once, and the top ten hold about 11%. The V gene's germline CDR1 is SGHDT and CDR2 YYEEEE. Trimming shortened V by 4 bases and J by 0 bases, and 5 bases separated the two germline ends. The CDR3 sequence is 12 residues long. The material sequenced was peripheral blood. The receptor comes from a woman in her 70s with active or convalescent COVID-19. The chain combines TRBV5-6 with TRBJ2-7; no clear D gene. Here the CDR3 reads CASSLSSYEQYF. CDR3 DNA: TGTGCCAGCAGCCTGAGCTCCTACGAGCAGTACTTC.